The rows below give T cell receptor beta chains drawn from one sample of a study of blood T cell repertoires in COVID-19. TCRdb's table, derived via immunoSEQ multiplex PCR, lists solely in-frame clones and lacks some. The profile shows about 350,000 clones, around 88% of them singletons. Sequenced material: peripheral blood. The receptors originated from a woman aged 55-69 years with COVID-19, enrolled during active disease. Each CDR3 is given with its conserved first and last residue. Fields, in order: J gene, V gene, clone size, D gene, CDR3 protein, CDR3 DNA. D genes are given only for firm matches. Not every row has a clone size; where given, it reads once, few, many or a size class.

j_call: TRBJ2-3; v_call: TRBV11-3; clone_size: -; d_call: TRBD2; cdr3_aa: CASSLGELAVPKYF; cdr3_nt: TGTGCCAGCAGCTTAGGCGAACTAGCGGTGCCTAAGTATTTT
j_call: TRBJ2-7; v_call: TRBV12-3/TRBV12-4; clone_size: -; d_call: TRBD2; cdr3_aa: CASSRDYYEQYF; cdr3_nt: TGTGCCAGCAGCCGGGACTACTACGAGCAGTACTTC
j_call: TRBJ1-1; v_call: TRBV11-1; clone_size: few; d_call: -; cdr3_aa: CASSLDQGLYTEAFF; cdr3_nt: TGTGCCAGCAGCTTAGATCAGGGGTTGTACACTGAAGCTTTCTTT
j_call: TRBJ2-2; v_call: TRBV13; clone_size: -; d_call: -; cdr3_aa: CASSLDTANTGELFF; cdr3_nt: TGTGCCAGCAGCTTAGACACAGCGAACACCGGGGAGCTGTTTTTT
j_call: TRBJ1-1; v_call: TRBV6-5; clone_size: -; d_call: TRBD1; cdr3_aa: CASSRTGPGGTEAFF; cdr3_nt: TGTGCCAGCAGCCGGACAGGGCCGGGGGGAACTGAAGCTTTCTTT
j_call: TRBJ1-1; v_call: TRBV29-1; clone_size: once; d_call: TRBD1; cdr3_aa: CSVDEAGGFAIEAFF; cdr3_nt: TGCAGCGTTGATGAGGCAGGGGGTTTCGCTATTGAAGCTTTCTTT
j_call: TRBJ2-7; v_call: TRBV6-5; clone_size: -; d_call: -; cdr3_aa: CASSLRGGQADEQYF; cdr3_nt: TGTGCCAGCAGTCTGAGGGGGGGACAGGCGGACGAGCAGTACTTC
j_call: TRBJ2-2; v_call: TRBV4-2; clone_size: -; d_call: TRBD1; cdr3_aa: CASSQEGQGAFGELFF; cdr3_nt: TGTGCCAGCAGCCAAGAGGGACAGGGGGCTTTCGGGGAGCTGTTTTTT
j_call: TRBJ1-1; v_call: TRBV5-6; clone_size: once; d_call: -; cdr3_aa: CASSFLPTAGNTEAFF; cdr3_nt: TGTGCCAGCAGCTTCCTGCCCACCGCGGGCAACACTGAAGCTTTCTTT
j_call: TRBJ2-7; v_call: TRBV5-1; clone_size: -; d_call: -; cdr3_aa: CASSPEQVSYEQYF; cdr3_nt: TGCGCCAGCAGCCCGGAACAGGTTTCCTACGAGCAGTACTTC
j_call: TRBJ1-1; v_call: TRBV11-3; clone_size: -; d_call: -; cdr3_aa: CASSLGLGGLNTEAFF; cdr3_nt: TGTGCCAGCAGCTTAGGTTTAGGCGGTTTGAACACTGAAGCTTTCTTT
j_call: TRBJ1-4; v_call: TRBV5-5; clone_size: -; d_call: -; cdr3_aa: CASTNPGGLSTNEKLFF; cdr3_nt: TGTGCCAGCACCAACCCCGGAGGATTGTCAACTAATGAAAAACTGTTTTTT
j_call: TRBJ1-2; v_call: TRBV9; clone_size: -; d_call: -; cdr3_aa: CASSVEQGRGYTF; cdr3_nt: TGTGCCAGCAGCGTAGAACAGGGACGCGGCTACACCTTC
j_call: TRBJ1-1; v_call: TRBV18; clone_size: few; d_call: TRBD1; cdr3_aa: CASSDRRTEAFF; cdr3_nt: TGTGCCAGTTCGGACAGGCGCACTGAAGCTTTCTTT
j_call: TRBJ2-3; v_call: TRBV3-1/TRBV3-2; clone_size: -; d_call: -; cdr3_aa: CASSQAGVAEGTDTQYF; cdr3_nt: TGTGCCAGCAGCCAAGCGGGAGTGGCGGAGGGCACAGATACGCAGTATTTT